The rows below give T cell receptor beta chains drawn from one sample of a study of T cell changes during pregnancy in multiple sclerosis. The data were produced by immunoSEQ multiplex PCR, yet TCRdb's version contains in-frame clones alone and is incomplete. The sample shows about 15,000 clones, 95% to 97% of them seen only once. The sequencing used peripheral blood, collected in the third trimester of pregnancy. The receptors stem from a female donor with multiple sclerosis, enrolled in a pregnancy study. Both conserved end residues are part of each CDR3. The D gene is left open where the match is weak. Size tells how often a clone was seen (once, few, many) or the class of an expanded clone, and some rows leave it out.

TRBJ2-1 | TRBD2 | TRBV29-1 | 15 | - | CSVLLAGGPYNEQFF | TGCAGCGTTCTCTTAGCGGGAGGGCCCTACAATGAGCAGTTCTTC
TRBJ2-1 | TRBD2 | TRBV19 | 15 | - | CASGSSGGALDEQFF | TGTGCCAGTGGAAGTAGCGGGGGGGCCTTGGATGAGCAGTTCTTC
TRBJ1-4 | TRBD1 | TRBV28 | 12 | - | CASSLPGQKLFF | TGTGCCAGCAGTTTACCGGGACAGAAACTGTTTTTT
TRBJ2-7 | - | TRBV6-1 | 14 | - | CASRDSRLRDRQYF | TGTGCCAGCCGCGACAGTAGATTACGAGATCGGCAGTACTTC
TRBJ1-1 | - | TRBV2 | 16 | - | CASSEAATLMNTEAFF | TGTGCCAGCAGTGAAGCGGCGACATTGATGAACACTGAAGCTTTCTTT
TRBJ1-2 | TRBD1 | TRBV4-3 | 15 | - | CASSQDRGRQGGYTF | TGCGCCAGCAGCCAAGATCGAGGTAGACAGGGAGGCTACACCTTC
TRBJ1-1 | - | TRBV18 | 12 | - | CASSPRATEAFF | TGTGCCAGCTCACCGCGGGCTACTGAAGCTTTCTTT
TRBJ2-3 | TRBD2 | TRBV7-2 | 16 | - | CASSYLTSGGTDTQYF | TGTGCCAGCAGCTATCTGACTAGCGGGGGCACAGATACGCAGTATTTT
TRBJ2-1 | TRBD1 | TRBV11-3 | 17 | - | CASSLGYDRGSYNEQFF | TGTGCCAGCAGCTTAGGCTATGACAGGGGCTCCTACAATGAGCAGTTCTTC
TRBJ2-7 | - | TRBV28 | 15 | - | CASNSPSGARDEQYF | TGTGCCAGCAATTCGCCTTCCGGCGCCCGGGACGAGCAGTACTTC
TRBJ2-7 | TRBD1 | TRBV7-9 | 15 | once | CASSSTGGGGYEQYF | TGTGCCAGCAGCTCGACAGGGGGCGGAGGTTACGAGCAGTACTTC
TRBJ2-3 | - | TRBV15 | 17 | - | CATSRGGQGLITDTQYF | TGTGCCACCAGCAGAGGCGGCCAGGGCCTTATCACAGATACGCAGTATTTT
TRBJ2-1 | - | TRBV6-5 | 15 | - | CASSSDFAPYNEQFF | TGTGCCAGCAGCTCGGACTTTGCCCCCTACAATGAGCAGTTCTTC
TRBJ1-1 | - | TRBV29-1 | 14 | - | CSVEALGGRTEAFF | TGCAGCGTTGAAGCCCTGGGGGGGAGGACTGAAGCTTTCTTT
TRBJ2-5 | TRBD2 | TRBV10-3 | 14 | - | CAISSGGAGETQYF | TGTGCCATCAGCAGCGGGGGGGCAGGGGAGACCCAGTACTTC
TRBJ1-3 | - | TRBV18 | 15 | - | CASSQGLPSGNTIYF | TGTGCCAGCTCACAGGGACTGCCTTCTGGAAACACCATATATTTT
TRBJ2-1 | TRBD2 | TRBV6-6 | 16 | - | CASSRLAGGPHNEQFF | TGTGCCAGCAGTCGACTAGCGGGGGGGCCGCACAATGAGCAGTTCTTC
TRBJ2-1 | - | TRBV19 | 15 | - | CASSISEFPYNEQFF | TGTGCCAGTAGTATTTCGGAGTTTCCCTACAATGAGCAGTTCTTC
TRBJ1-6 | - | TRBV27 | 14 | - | CASSFGSYNSPLHF | TGTGCCAGCAGTTTCGGCTCCTATAATTCACCCCTCCACTTT
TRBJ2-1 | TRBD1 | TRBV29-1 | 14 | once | CSVEDQGARNEQFF | TGCAGCGTTGAAGATCAGGGGGCGCGAAATGAGCAGTTCTTC
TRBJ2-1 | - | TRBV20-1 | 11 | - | CSARLVHEQFF | TGCAGTGCTCGACTAGTACATGAGCAGTTCTTC
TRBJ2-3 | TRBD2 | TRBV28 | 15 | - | CASGLARLLTDTQYF | TGTGCCAGCGGACTAGCGAGGCTACTCACAGATACGCAGTATTTT
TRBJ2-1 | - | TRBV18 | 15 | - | CASSPRVGGYNEQFF | TGTGCCAGCTCACCACGCGTGGGGGGATACAATGAGCAGTTCTTC
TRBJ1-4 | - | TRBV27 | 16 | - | CASSLWVGGGVGKLFF | TGTGCCAGCAGTTTATGGGTGGGCGGGGGCGTGGGGAAACTGTTTTTT
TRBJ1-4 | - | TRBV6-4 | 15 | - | CASSRRGLTNEKLFF | TGTGCCAGCAGTCGACGGGGTTTAACTAATGAAAAACTGTTTTTT
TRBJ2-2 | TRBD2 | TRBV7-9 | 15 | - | CASSSSGSNTGELFF | TGTGCCAGCAGCTCTAGCGGGTCGAACACCGGGGAGCTGTTTTTT
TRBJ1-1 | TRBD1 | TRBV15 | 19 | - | CATSRDLRGRGRKNTEAFF | TGTGCCACCAGCAGAGATCTTAGGGGGCGCGGGCGGAAAAACACTGAAGCTTTCTTT
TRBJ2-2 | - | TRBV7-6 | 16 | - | CASSLGGGVGTGELFF | TGTGCCAGCAGCTTAGGCGGGGGCGTTGGCACCGGGGAGCTGTTTTTT
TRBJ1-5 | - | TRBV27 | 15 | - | CASSTGAPSNQPQHF | TGTGCCAGCAGTACAGGTGCTCCTAGCAATCAGCCCCAGCATTTT
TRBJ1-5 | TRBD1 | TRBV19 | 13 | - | CASSIDGTAAQHF | TGTGCCAGTAGTATAGACGGGACAGCGGCCCAGCATTTT
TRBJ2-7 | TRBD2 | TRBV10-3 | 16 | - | CAISESRLAGGHEQYF | TGTGCCATCAGTGAGTCTCGACTAGCGGGAGGTCACGAGCAGTACTTC
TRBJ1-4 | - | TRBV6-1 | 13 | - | CASSGQGNEKLFF | TGTGCCAGCAGTGGCCAGGGAAATGAAAAACTGTTTTTT
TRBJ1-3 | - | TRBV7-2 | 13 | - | CASSRSGGNTIYF | TGTGCCAGCAGCCGATCGGGGGGAAACACCATATATTTT
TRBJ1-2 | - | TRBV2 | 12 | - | CASSVSVLGYTF | TGTGCCAGCAGTGTGTCCGTCCTCGGCTACACCTTC
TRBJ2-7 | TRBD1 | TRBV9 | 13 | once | CASSRRDSGEQYF | TGTGCCAGCAGCCGACGGGACAGCGGCGAGCAGTACTTC
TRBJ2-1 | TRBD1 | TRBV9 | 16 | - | CASSARRQGSYNEQFF | TGTGCCAGCAGCGCACGCCGACAGGGCTCCTACAATGAGCAGTTCTTC
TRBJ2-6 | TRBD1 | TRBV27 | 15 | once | CASSLQGAGANVLTF | TGTGCCAGCAGTTTACAGGGGGCTGGGGCCAACGTCCTGACTTTC
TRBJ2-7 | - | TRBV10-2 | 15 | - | CASREGQLISYEQYF | TGCGCCAGCAGAGAGGGACAATTGATCTCCTACGAGCAGTACTTC
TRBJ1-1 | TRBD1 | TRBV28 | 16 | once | CASSDTGGDRNTEAFF | TGTGCCAGCAGCGATACAGGGGGCGATAGGAACACTGAAGCTTTCTTT
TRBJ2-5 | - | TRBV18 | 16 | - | CASSPRGGMGQETQYF | TGTGCCAGCTCACCACGTGGCGGGATGGGGCAAGAGACCCAGTACTTC
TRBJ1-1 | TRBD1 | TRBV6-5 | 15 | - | CASSLQGARNTEAFF | TGTGCCAGCAGTTTACAGGGGGCCCGGAACACTGAAGCTTTCTTT
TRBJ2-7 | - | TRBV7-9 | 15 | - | CASTSKRTDPYEQYF | TGTGCCAGCACCTCGAAACGGACAGACCCCTACGAGCAGTACTTC
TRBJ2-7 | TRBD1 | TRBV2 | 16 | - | CASRPALRDRHYEQYF | TGTGCCAGCAGGCCTGCTCTTCGGGACAGACACTACGAGCAGTACTTC
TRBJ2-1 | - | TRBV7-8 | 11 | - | CASSLTAIEFF | TGTGCCAGCAGCCTGACAGCGATAGAGTTCTTC
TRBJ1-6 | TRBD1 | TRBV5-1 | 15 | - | CASRPGQGDNSPLHF | TGCGCCAGCAGGCCGGGACAGGGGGATAATTCACCCCTCCACTTT
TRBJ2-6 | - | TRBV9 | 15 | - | CASSVVANGANVLTF | TGTGCCAGCAGCGTAGTGGCAAATGGGGCCAACGTCCTGACTTTC
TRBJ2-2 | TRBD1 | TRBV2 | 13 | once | CASSLQGIGELFF | TGTGCCAGCAGCCTACAGGGGATCGGGGAGCTGTTTTTT
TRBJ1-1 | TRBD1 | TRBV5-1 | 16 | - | CASSPDRADPNTEAFF | TGCGCCAGCAGCCCGGACAGGGCAGATCCAAACACTGAAGCTTTCTTT
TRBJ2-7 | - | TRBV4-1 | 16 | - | CASSLRERARTYEQYF | TGCGCCAGCAGCCTTAGGGAGCGGGCCCGGACCTACGAGCAGTACTTC
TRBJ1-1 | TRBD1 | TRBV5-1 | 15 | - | CASTENRGRGTEAFF | TGCGCCAGCACGGAAAACAGGGGCCGAGGCACTGAAGCTTTCTTT
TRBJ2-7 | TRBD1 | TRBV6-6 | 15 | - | CASSYTGTEGDEQYF | TGTGCCAGCAGTTACACCGGGACAGAGGGGGACGAGCAGTACTTC
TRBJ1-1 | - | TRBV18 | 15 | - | CASSPDPAGNTEAFF | TGTGCCAGCTCACCAGATCCGGCGGGTAACACTGAAGCTTTCTTT
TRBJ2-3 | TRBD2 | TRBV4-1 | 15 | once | CASSHPAGAADTQYF | TGCGCCAGCAGCCACCCAGCGGGAGCGGCAGATACGCAGTATTTT